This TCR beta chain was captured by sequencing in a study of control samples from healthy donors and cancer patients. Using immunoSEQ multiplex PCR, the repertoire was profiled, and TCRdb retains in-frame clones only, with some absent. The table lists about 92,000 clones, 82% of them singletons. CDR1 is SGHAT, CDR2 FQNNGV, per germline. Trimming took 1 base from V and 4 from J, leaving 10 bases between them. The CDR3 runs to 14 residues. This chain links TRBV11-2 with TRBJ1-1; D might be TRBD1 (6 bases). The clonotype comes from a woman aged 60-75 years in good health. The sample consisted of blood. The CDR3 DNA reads TGTGCCAGCAGCTTAGTTAGGACAGCCACTGAAGCTTTCTTT. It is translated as CASSLVRTATEAFF.